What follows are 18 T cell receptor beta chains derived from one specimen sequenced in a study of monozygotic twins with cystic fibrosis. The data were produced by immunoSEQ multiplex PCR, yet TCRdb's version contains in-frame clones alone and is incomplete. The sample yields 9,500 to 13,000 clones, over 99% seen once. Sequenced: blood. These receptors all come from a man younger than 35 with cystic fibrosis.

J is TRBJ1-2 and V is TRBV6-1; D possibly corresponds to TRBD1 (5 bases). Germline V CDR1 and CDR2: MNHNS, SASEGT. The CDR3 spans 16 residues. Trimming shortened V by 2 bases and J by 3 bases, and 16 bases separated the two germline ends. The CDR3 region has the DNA TGTGCCAGCAGTGAACCCACCGGCGGGGCCTACTATGGCTACACCTTC. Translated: CASSEPTGGAYYGYTF.

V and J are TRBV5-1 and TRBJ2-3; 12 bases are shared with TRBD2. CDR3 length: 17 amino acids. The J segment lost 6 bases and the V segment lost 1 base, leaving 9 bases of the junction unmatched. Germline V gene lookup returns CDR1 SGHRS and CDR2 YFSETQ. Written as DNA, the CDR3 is TGCGCCAGCAGCTTGAAGACTAGCGGGAGAGTCAGGGATACGCAGTATTTT. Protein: CASSLKTSGRVRDTQYF.

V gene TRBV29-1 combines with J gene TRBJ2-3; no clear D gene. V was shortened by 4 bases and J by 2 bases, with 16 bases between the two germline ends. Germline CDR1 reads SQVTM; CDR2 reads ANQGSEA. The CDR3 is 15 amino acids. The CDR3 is CSVAAVGGYTDTQYF. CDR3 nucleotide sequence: TGCAGCGTTGCCGCCGTGGGCGGCTACACAGATACGCAGTATTTT.

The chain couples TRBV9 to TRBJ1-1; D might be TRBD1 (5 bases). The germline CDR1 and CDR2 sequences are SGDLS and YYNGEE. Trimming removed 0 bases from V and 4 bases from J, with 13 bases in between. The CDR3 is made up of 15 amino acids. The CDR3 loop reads CASSVAGGSGTEAFF. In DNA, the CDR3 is TGTGCCAGCAGCGTAGCGGGGGGATCAGGCACTGAAGCTTTCTTT.

The CDR3 spells CASSPGTTAYNEQFF. The CDR3 DNA sequence: TGTGCCAGCTCACCAGGGACAACAGCCTACAATGAGCAGTTCTTC. The chain uses TRBV18 and TRBJ2-1; possibly TRBD1 for D (6 bases). CDR3 size: 15 residues. Germline-derived CDR1 and CDR2 are KGHSH and LQKENI. Trimming took 2 bases from V and 2 from J, leaving 10 bases between them.

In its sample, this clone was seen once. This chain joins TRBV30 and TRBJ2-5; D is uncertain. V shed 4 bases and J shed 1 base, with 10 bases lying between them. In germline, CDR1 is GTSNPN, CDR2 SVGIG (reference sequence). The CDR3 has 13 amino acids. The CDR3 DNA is TGTGCCTGGACGACCATGGGCCAAGAGACCCAGTACTTC. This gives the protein CAWTTMGQETQYF.

The CDR3 spells CASSLSSHAYNSPLHF. CDR3 DNA sequence: TGCGCCAGCAGCTTGTCCAGTCACGCCTATAATTCACCCCTCCACTTT. The J gene is TRBJ1-6, the V gene TRBV5-1; D gene ambiguous. The CDR3 loop spans 16 amino acids. Per germline, CDR1 SGHRS and CDR2 YFSETQ. Trimming removed 1 base at V and 2 bases at J, with 10 bases between.

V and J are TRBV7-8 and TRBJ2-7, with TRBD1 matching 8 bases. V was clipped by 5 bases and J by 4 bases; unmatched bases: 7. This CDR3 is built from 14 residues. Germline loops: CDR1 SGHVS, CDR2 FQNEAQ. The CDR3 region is CASSLMDRVYEQYF. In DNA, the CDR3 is TGTGCCAGCAGCCTGATGGACAGGGTGTACGAGCAGTACTTC.

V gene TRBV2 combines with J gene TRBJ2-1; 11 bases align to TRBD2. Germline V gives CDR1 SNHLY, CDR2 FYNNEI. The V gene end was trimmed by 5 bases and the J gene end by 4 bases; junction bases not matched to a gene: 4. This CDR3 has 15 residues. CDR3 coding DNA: TGTGCCAGCAGTCAGACTAGCGGGACTTACAATGAGCAGTTCTTC. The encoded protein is CASSQTSGTYNEQFF.

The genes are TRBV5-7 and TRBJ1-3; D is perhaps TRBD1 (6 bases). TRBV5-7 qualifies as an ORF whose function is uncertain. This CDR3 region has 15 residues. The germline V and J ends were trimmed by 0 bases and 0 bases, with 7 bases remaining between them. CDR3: CASSLGGLSGNTIYF. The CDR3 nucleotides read TGTGCCAGCAGCTTGGGGGGGCTCTCTGGAAACACCATATATTTT.

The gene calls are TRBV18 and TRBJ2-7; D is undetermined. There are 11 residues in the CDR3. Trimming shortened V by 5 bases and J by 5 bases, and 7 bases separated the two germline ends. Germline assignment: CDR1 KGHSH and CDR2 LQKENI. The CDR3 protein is CASSKVDEQYF. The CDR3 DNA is TGTGCCAGCTCAAAGGTGGACGAGCAGTACTTC.

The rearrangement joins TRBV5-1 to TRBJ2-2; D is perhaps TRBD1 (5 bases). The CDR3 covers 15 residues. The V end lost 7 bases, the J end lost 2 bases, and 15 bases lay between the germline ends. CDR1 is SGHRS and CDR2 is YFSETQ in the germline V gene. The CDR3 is CASSLSGSNTGELFF. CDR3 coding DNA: TGCGCCAGCTCTCTCTCAGGGTCCAACACCGGGGAGCTGTTTTTT.

DNA of the CDR3: TGTGCCAGCAGGATGGGACTAGCGGGACGAATTGATACGCAGTATTTT. This gives the protein CASRMGLAGRIDTQYF. The J gene is TRBJ2-3, the V gene TRBV27; 13 nucleotides match TRBD2. Germline CDR1 reads MNHEY; CDR2 reads SMNVEV (reference sequence). The V and J ends lost 6 bases and 6 bases, in that order; junction bases with no gene match: 9. The CDR3 totals 16 residues.

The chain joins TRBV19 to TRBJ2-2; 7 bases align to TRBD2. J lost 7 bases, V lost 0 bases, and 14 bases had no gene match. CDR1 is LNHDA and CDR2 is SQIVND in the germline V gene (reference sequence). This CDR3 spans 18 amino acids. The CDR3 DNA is TGTGCCAGTAGTATAGATCGACGACAGAGGGGAGGGGTCGGGGAGCTGTTTTTT. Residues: CASSIDRRQRGGVGELFF.

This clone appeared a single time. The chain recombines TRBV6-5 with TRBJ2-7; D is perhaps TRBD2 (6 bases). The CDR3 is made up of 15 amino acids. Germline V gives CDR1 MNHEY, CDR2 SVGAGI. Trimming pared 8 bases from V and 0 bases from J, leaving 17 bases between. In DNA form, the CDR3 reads TGTGCCAGCGGATTAGGACGGGGGAACTCCTACGAGCAGTACTTC. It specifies CASGLGRGNSYEQYF.

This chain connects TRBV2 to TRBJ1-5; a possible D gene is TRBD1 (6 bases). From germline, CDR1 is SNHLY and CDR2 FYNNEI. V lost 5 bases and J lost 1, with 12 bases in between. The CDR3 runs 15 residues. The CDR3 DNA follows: TGTGCCAGCAGTCCCAGCGGGGGCAGCAATCAGCCCCAGCATTTT. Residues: CASSPSGGSNQPQHF.

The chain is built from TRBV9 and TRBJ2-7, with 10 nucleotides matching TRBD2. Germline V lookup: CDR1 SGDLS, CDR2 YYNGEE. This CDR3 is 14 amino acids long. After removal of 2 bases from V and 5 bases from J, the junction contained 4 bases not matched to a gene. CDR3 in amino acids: CASSVSGTSDEQYF. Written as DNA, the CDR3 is TGTGCCAGCAGCGTGTCCGGGACTAGCGACGAGCAGTACTTC. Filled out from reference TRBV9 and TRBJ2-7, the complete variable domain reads DSGVTQTPKHLITATGQRVTLRCSPRSGDLSVYWYQQSLDQGLQFLIQYYNGEERAKGNILERFSAQQFPDLHSELNLSSLELGDSALYFCASSVSGTSDEQYFGPGTRLTVT.

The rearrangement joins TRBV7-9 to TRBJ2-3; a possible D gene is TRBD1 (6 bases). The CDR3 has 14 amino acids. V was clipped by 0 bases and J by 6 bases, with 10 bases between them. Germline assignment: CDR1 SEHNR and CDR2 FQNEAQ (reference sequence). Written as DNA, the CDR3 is TGTGCCAGCAGCTTAGCCGGAAGGGGGGATACGCAGTATTTT. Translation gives CASSLAGRGDTQYF.